This T cell receptor beta chain is from a study of blood T cell repertoires in COVID-19. Whole-study context: Italy, Spain and the United States were the sources of the convalescent and acute COVID-19 samples. PBMCs, B-cell-depleted T cells, or T cells provided the cDNA or gDNA that made up the material.

Enrollment of patients from Seattle took place during active infection, with longitudinal follow-up. In the original workflow: Reference gene primer amplification in the assay estimated nucleated cell counts. Method: immunoSEQ multiplex PCR; TCRdb's copy keeps in-frame clones and lacks some. V, J and clone size reflect that table, while D and trimming were determined from the DNA. The sample records hundreds of thousands of clones, around 89% being singletons. Input material: peripheral blood. This TCR was sampled from a woman in her twenties or thirties with COVID-19, enrolled during active disease.

In DNA form, the CDR3 reads TGTGCCAGCACCCCGACAGCAGGGAGCACAGATACGCAGTATTTT. It specifies CASTPTAGSTDTQYF. The chain links TRBV6-4 to TRBJ2-3; a weak D match, TRBD1 (5 bases). Germline V gene lookup returns CDR1 MRHNA and CDR2 SNTAGT. V shed 7 bases and J shed 0 bases, with 14 bases lying between them. The CDR3 loop spans 15 amino acids.